Many counts were recorded for the clone carrying this T cell receptor (beta chain). The antigen is not known. The J segment lost 2 bases and the V segment lost 10 bases, leaving 6 bases of the junction unmatched. The CDR3 spans 14 residues. The germline V gene encodes CDR1 WSHSY and CDR2 SAAADI. The sample belongs to a study of identical twins. MiXCR was run by TCRdb on the 5' RACE reads, yielding one entry per CDR3 protein. This repertoire shows 200,000 to 250,000 distinct CDR3 sequences, approximately 8.3% found once; its top ten account for around 1.8%. Whole-study findings and limits: Low generation-probability sequences were in excess among twin-shared out-of-frame alpha sequences.

Separately, the same data were catalogued under a study of yellow fever vaccine responses in identical twins. Per that study: The authors reported partly convergent, partly personalized vaccine responses in identical twins.

This receptor was taken from a woman under 30 in good health. Sequences were obtained from memory (CD45RO+) T cells sorted from blood. The J gene is TRBJ2-2, the V gene TRBV10-2, with TRBD1 matching 8 bases. The DNA for the CDR3 is TGCGCCACCCTACAGGGGGTAAACACCGGGGAGCTGTTTTTT. It yields the protein CATLQGVNTGELFF.